This TCR beta chain was captured in a study of post-analysis software for immune sequencing data. Study summary: The disease courses covered relapsing-remitting, secondary progressive and progressive-relapsing multiple sclerosis.

Carried by the TCR beta cDNA libraries were unique molecular identifiers. The T cell input of about 0.9 to 11 million gave around 540,000 cDNA molecules. TCRdb re-called the PCR reads with MiXCR, one entry per CDR3 protein. The sample yields about 540,000 distinct CDR3 sequences, less than 40% seen once. The sequenced sample was blood. This receptor was taken from a girl aged 2-17 years with multiple sclerosis.

The CDR3 loop reads CASSPTGSDYGYTF. CDR3 DNA: TGTGCCAGCTCACCGACAGGGTCCGACTATGGCTACACCTTC. This chain joins TRBV18 and TRBJ1-2; 7 bases map to TRBD1. In germline, CDR1 is KGHSH, CDR2 LQKENI. V lost 3 bases to trimming and J lost 3 bases; unmatched junction nucleotides: 4. The CDR3 length is 14 residues. Complete variable domain (other parts from reference TRBV18 and TRBJ1-2): NAGVMQNPRHLVRRRGQEARLRCSPMKGHSHVYWYRQLPEEGLKFMVYLQKENIIDESGMPKERFSAEFPKEGPSILRIQQVVRGDSAAYFCASSPTGSDYGYTFGSGTRLTVV.